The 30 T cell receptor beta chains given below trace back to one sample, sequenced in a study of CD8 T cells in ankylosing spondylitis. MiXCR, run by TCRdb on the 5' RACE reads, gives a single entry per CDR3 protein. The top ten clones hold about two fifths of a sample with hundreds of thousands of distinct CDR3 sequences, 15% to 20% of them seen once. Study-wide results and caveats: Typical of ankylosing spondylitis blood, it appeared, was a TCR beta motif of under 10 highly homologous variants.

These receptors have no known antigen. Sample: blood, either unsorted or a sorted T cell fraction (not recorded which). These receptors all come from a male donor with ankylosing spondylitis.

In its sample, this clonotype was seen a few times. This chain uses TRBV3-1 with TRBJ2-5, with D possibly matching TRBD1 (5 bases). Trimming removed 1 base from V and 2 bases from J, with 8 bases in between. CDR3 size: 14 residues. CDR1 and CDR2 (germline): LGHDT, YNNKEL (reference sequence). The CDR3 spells CASSQVGQQETQYF. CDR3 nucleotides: TGTGCCAGCAGCCAAGTGGGGCAGCAAGAGACCCAGTACTTC.

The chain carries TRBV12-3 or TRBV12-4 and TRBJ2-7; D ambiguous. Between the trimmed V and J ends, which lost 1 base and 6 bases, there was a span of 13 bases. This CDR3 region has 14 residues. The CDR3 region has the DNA TGTGCCAGCAGTTTAGGGACCGACATTTTCGAGCAGTACTTC. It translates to CASSLGTDIFEQYF.

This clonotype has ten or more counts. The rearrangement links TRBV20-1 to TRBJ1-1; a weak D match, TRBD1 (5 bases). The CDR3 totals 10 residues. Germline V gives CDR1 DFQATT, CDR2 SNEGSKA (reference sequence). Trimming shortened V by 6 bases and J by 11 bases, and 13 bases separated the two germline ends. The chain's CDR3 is CSAQQAPAFF. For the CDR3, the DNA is TGCAGTGCACAACAGGCTCCGGCTTTCTTT.

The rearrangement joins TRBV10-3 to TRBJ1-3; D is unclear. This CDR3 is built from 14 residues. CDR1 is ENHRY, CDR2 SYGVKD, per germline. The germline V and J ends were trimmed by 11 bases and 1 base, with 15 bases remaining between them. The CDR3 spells CAAAFGGSGNTIYF. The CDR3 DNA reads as TGTGCCGCCGCCTTCGGAGGTTCTGGAAACACCATATATTTT.

The CDR3 nucleotides read TGTGCCAGCAGTTTATCGGCAGCGAGCAATCAGCCCCAGCATTTT. Translating gives CASSLSAASNQPQHF. The chain employs TRBV12-3 or TRBV12-4 and TRBJ1-5; D ambiguous. V lost 2 bases, J lost 1 base, and 9 bases lay in between. The CDR3 extends over 15 amino acids.

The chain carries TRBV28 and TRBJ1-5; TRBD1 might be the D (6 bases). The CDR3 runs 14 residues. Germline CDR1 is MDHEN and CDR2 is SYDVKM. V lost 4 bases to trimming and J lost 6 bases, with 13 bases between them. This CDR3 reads CASSWTVAGQPQHF. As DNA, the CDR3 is TGTGCCAGCAGTTGGACAGTCGCTGGTCAGCCCCAGCATTTT.

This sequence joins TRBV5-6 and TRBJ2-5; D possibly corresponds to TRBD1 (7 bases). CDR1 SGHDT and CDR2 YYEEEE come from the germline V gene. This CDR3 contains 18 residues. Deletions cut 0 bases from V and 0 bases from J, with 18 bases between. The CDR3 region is CASSLVGGVGGNQETQYF. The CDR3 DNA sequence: TGTGCCAGCAGCTTGGTAGGGGGCGTAGGAGGGAACCAAGAGACCCAGTACTTC.

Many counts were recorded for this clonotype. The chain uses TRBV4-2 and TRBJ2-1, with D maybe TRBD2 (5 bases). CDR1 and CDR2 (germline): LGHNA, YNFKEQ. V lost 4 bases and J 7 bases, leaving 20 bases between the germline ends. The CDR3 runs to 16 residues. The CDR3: CASSPIAGEAWNEQFF. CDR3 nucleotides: TGTGCCAGCAGCCCAATCGCGGGCGAGGCATGGAATGAGCAGTTCTTC.

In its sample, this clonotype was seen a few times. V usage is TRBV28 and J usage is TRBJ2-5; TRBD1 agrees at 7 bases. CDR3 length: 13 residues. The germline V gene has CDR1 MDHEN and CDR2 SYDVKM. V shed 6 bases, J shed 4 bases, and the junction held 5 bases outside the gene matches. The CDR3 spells CASRPTGLETQYF. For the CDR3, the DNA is TGTGCCAGCAGACCGACAGGGTTAGAGACCCAGTACTTC.

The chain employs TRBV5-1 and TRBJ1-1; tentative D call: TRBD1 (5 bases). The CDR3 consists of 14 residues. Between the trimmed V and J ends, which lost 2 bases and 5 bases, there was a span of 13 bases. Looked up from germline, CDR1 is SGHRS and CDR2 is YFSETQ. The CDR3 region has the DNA TGCGCCAGCAGCTTAGGTCAGGGATTGACTGAAGCTTTCTTT. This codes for CASSLGQGLTEAFF.

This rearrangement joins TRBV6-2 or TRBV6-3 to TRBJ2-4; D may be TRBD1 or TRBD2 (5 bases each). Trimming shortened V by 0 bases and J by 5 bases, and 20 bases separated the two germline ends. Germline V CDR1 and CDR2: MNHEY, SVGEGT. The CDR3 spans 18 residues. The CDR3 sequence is CASSYSRSSSGDENIQYF. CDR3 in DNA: TGTGCCAGCAGTTACTCGAGATCGTCTTCCGGGGACGAAAACATTCAGTACTTC.

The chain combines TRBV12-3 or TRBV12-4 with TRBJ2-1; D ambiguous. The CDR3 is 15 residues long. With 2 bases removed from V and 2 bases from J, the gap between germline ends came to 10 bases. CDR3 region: CASSLWSGPYNEQFF. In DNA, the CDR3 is TGTGCCAGCAGTTTATGGTCCGGCCCCTACAATGAGCAGTTCTTC.

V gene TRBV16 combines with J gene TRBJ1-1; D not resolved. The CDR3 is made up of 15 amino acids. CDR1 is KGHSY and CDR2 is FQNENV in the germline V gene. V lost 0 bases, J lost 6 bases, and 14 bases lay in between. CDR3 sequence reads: CASSQSWSGVPEAFF. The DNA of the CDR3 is TGTGCCAGCAGCCAATCTTGGTCCGGGGTCCCTGAAGCTTTCTTT.

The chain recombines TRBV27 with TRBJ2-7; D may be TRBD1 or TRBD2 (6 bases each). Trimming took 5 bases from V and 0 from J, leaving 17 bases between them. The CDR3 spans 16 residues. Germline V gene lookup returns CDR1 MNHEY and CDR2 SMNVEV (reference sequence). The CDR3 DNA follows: TGTGCCAGCAGTCACGCCGGGGGCCTGAGCTCCTACGAGCAGTACTTC. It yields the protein CASSHAGGLSSYEQYF.

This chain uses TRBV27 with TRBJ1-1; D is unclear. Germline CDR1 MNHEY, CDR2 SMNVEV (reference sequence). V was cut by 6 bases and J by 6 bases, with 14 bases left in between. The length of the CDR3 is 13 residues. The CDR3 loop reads CASSLVDGSEAFF. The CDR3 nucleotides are TGTGCCAGCAGCCTAGTGGACGGATCTGAAGCTTTCTTT.

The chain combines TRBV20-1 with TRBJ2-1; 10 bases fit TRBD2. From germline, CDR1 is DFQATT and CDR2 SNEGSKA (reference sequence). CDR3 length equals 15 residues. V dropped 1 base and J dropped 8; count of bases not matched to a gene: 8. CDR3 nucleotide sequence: TGCAGTGCTAGAGTCCCCCAGCGGGGGGGCCATGAGCAGTTCTTC. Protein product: CSARVPQRGGHEQFF.

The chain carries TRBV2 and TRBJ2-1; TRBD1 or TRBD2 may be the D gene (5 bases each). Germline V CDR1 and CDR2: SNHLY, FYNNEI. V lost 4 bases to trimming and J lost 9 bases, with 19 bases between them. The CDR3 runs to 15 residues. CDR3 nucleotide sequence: TGTGCCAGCAGTGTTTGGGACCCCGGCGAGAGTGAGCAGTTCTTC. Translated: CASSVWDPGESEQFF.

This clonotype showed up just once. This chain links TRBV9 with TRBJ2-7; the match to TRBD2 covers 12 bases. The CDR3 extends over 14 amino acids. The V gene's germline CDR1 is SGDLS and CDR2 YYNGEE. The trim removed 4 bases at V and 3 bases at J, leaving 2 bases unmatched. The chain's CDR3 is CASSPSGRVYEQYF. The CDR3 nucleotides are TGTGCCAGCAGCCCTAGCGGGAGGGTCTACGAGCAGTACTTC.

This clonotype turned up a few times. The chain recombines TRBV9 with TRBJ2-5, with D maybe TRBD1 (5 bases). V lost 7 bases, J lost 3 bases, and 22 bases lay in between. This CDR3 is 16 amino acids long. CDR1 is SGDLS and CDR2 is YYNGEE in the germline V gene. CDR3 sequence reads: CASALTPVRVEETQYF. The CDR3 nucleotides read TGTGCCAGCGCCCTCACCCCGGTCAGGGTAGAAGAGACCCAGTACTTC.

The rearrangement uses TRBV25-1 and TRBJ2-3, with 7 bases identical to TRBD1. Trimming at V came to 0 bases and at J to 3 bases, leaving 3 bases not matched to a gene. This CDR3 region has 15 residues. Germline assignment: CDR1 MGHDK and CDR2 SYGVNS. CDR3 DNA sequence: TGTGCCAGCAGTGAATATCAGGGGGTGACAGATACGCAGTATTTT. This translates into CASSEYQGVTDTQYF.

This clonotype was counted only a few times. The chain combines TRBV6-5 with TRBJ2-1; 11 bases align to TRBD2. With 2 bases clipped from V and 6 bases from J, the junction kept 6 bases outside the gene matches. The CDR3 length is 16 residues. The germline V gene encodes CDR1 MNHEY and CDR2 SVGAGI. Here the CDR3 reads CASSYHGTSGTNEQFF. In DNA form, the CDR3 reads TGTGCCAGCAGTTACCACGGGACTAGCGGTACCAATGAGCAGTTCTTC.

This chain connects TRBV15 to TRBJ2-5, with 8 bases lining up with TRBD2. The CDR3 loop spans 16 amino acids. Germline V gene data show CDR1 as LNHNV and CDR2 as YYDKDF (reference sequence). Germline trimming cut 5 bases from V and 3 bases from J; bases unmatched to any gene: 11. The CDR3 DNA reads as TGTGCCACCAGCTTATTGCCGGGGGGGATGGAAGAGACCCAGTACTTC. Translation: CATSLLPGGMEETQYF.

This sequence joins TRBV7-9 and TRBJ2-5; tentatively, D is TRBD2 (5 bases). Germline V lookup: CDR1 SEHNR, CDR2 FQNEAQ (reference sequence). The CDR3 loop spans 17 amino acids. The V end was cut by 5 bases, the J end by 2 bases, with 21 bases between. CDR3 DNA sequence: TGTGCCAGCAGCCACCGTGAGGGTGGCGCCCTACAAGAGACCCAGTACTTC. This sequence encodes CASSHREGGALQETQYF.

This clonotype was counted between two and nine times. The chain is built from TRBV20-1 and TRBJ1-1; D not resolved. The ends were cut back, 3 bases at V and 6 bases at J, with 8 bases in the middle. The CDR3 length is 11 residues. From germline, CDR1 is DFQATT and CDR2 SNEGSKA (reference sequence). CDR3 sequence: CSASPGAEAFF. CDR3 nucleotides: TGCAGTGCTAGTCCAGGCGCTGAAGCTTTCTTT.

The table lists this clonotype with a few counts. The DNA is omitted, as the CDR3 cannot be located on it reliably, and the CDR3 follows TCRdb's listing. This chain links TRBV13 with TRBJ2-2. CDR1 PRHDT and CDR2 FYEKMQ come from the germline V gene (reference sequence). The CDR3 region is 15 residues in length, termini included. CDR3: CASSFGDTTGELFFF.

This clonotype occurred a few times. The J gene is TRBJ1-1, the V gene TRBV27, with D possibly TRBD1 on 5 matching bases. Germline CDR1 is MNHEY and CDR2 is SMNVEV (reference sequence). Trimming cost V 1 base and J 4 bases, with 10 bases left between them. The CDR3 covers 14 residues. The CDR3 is CASSLYFGATEAFF. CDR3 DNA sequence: TGTGCCAGCAGTTTATATTTCGGGGCCACTGAAGCTTTCTTT.

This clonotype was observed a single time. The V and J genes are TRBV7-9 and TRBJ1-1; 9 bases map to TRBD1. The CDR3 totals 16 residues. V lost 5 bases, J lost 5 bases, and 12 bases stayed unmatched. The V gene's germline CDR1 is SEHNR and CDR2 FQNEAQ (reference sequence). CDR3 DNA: TGTGCCAGCAGCAAGACAGGGGGTATGTTTGCGACTGAAGCTTTCTTT. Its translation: CASSKTGGMFATEAFF.

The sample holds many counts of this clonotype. The CDR3 bases are TGTGCCAGCAGTTTCCGGGAGCGGGGAAATGAGCAGTTCTTC. Protein sequence: CASSFRERGNEQFF. The chain has TRBV12-3 or TRBV12-4 and TRBJ2-1; 7 bases map to TRBD2. The CDR3 consists of 14 residues. Trimming at V came to 3 bases and at J to 7 bases, leaving 6 bases not matched to a gene.

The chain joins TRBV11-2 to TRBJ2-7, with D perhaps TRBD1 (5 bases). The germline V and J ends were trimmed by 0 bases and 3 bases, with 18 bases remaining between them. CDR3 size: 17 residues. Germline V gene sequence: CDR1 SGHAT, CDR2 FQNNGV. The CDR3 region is CASSLDYAGFRSYEQYF. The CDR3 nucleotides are TGTGCCAGCAGCTTAGATTACGCAGGGTTTAGGAGCTACGAGCAGTACTTC.

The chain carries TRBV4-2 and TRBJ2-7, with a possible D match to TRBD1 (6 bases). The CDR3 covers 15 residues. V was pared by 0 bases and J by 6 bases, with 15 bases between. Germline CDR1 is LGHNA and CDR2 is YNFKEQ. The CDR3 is CASSQDARGVIEQYF. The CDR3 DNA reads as TGTGCCAGCAGCCAAGATGCCAGGGGCGTGATCGAGCAGTACTTC.